The present entry profiles one T cell receptor (beta chain) with its context. No antigen is known for it. Base qualities are not provided; no much larger clone lies one nucleotide away. This entry is derived from a study of long-term antiretroviral therapy in people with HIV (dated by TCRdb to 2022 to 2024). Some background on the complete study: The earliest samples were collected about a decade before the 2015 WHO recommendation for immediate ART, when ART was typically delayed until CD4 counts fell. No cross-contamination during QIAcube processing was shown when test extractions of a monoclonal T-cell line were performed alongside some 33 polyclonal samples. This retrospective serial study examined whether starting ART and sustained HIV suppression were associated with changes in the composition and diversity of the TRB repertoire in peripheral blood. Of the roughly 30 participants with HIV, roughly twelve were female. A total of some 210 cryopreserved PBMC samples were contributed to the cohort by 30 adults with confirmed HIV infection, with samples collected serially over a mean of about 6 years (range 1-12). The paper's findings and limits, for the study overall: No data were available on ART adherence, viral resistance or therapy changes, limiting inferences about post-ART repertoire changes. Expanded TRB clones identified before ART initiation dominated the repertoire across all time points, though the dominance fluctuated and decreased in many PLHIV after ART. A significant increase in TRB diversity was found to be associated with ART initiation, although TRB diversity was observed to remain significantly below that of transplant donor controls even after long-term ART. Because PBMC availability was limited, only the TCR beta chain was sequenced, with no alpha chain pairing. CDR3 length ranges in HIV repertoires were narrower than in controls, and network structure suggested an antigen-experienced repertoire with only a slight naive shift after ART. Because cell numbers in pre-ART samples were limited, unsorted PBMC were profiled instead of sorted CD4+ and CD8+ T cells. The samples span the years 2004 to 2017, and the ART regimens used may be less effective than current regimens.

CDR1 LNHNV and CDR2 YYDKDF were looked up in the germline V gene (reference sequence). V sheds 2 bases and J sheds 2 bases, leaving 6 bases between their ends. The CDR3, from cysteine to phenylalanine, totals 13 residues. The read is trimmed to its CDR3 DNA, 39 bases read in frame from base 1. To be included, a participant needed at least one PBMC sample from before ART initiation plus at least two post-ART samples. Every participant with HIV received treatment in the United States of America. Cryopreserved samples of about 0.95-10 million PBMC were thawed and washed before DNA extraction. At the time of the earliest PBMC sample, participants with HIV were aged between about 23 and 55 years. PBMC samples were contributed by each participant from 1-4 timepoints before ART initiation and 2-8 timepoints after ART initiation, with a median of 7 samples. Serial HIV viral load, CD4+ T-cell count, ART history and demographic data were obtained for every participant. Genomic DNA was extracted from unsorted PBMC with a Qiagen kit on a QIAcube, processed in batches of 12 samples.

The immunoSEQ hsTCRB v3.0 assay was used at survey level resolution to sequence the TRB variable region. The targeted TRB sequencing depth was 40,000-50,000 T-cell genomes per sample. TRB libraries were pooled and sequenced on an Illumina MiSeq using a v3 150-cycle kit. The source study handled its data this way. Repertoire analysis was run in R within a reproducible Nextflow workflow that covered QC, data transformation and analysis. LymphoSeq2, an R package for exploring AIRR-Seq data, was used to implement custom analyses. After excluding several samples that yielded fewer than 5000 total TRB sequences, approximately 170 HIV repertoires remained for analysis. Among the roughly 190 retained HIV repertoires, 55 to 65 were collected before ART initiation and 120 to 130 after ART initiation. Repertoires were downsampled to 5000 TRB nucleotide sequences, and summary statistics were averaged over 100 downsampling iterations. Only TRB sequences with CDR3 regions of at least seven amino acids were retained for analysis. Two measures captured diversity: a Shannon entropy-derived clonality score and the Gini coefficient. Repertoire networks linked the top 5000 CDR3 amino acid sequences whenever two sequences differed by an edit distance of one. GLIPH2 predicted antigen specificity groups and MHC restriction for TRB CDR3 amino acid sequences. Known CMV, EBV, HIV or tissue antigen associations were flagged by matching CDR3 amino acid sequences against VDJdb and McPAS-TCR. Pre-ART, post-ART and control groups were compared with Wilcoxon signed-rank tests and Holm-Bonferroni correction. The clones in this table, taken by TCRdb from immuneACCESS, are in-frame only. Not every clone is retained; where verified, under half of the shortfall comes from an unresolved V gene, and the cause of the rest is unknown. V and J calls and clone size are those listed in that table; D and trimming were worked out from the DNA. The sample records more than 20,000 clones, over 85% of which are singletons. The top ten constitute roughly 2.2% of the sample.

The origin of this receptor is a woman aged 50 to 65 with HIV. The sequencing used unsorted PBMCs, collected about 5 years after starting antiretroviral therapy. The sequence joins TRBV15 to TRBJ1-1; a weak D assignment points to TRBD1 (5 bases agree). The nucleotide sequence reads as follows: TGTGCCACCAGCAGAACAGGAAACACTGAAGCTTTCTTT. Its protein product is CATSRTGNTEAFF.